This is a list of T cell receptor beta chains from one sample in a study of identical twins. TCRdb re-called the 5' RACE reads with MiXCR, one entry per CDR3 protein. The sample consists of hundreds of thousands of distinct CDR3 sequences, 24% of them appearing once. The sample was also linked to a second study, of T cells expressing NK-cell markers.

Sequenced material: CD4+ T cells sorted from blood. The receptors shown here come from a woman between 18 and 30 years old in good health. The CDR3 runs from the conserved cysteine through the conserved F or W. D genes are given only for firm matches. Where a row states a size, it is once, few, many or the class of an expanded clone; other rows omit it.

v_call: TRBV12-3/TRBV12-4
clone_size: many
d_call: NA
j_call: TRBJ1-1
cdr3_aa: CASNHAGLGEAFF
cdr3_nt: TGTGCCAGCAACCACGCGGGCCTAGGTGAAGCTTTCTTT

v_call: TRBV6-2/TRBV6-3
clone_size: NA
d_call: NA
j_call: TRBJ2-1
cdr3_aa: CASVRVPANEQFF
cdr3_nt: TGTGCCAGCGTGCGCGTACCAGCCAATGAGCAGTTCTTC

v_call: TRBV10-3
clone_size: NA
d_call: NA
j_call: TRBJ2-5
cdr3_aa: CAIRESKRAEETQYF
cdr3_nt: TGTGCCATCAGGGAGTCGAAGAGGGCTGAAGAGACCCAGTACTTC

v_call: TRBV29-1
clone_size: few
d_call: NA
j_call: TRBJ2-7
cdr3_aa: CSVGTTPRDDEQYF
cdr3_nt: TGCAGCGTTGGGACCACCCCACGGGACGACGAGCAGTACTTC

v_call: TRBV7-2
clone_size: few
d_call: TRBD2
j_call: TRBJ2-7
cdr3_aa: CASSLVLAAGYEQYF
cdr3_nt: TGTGCCAGCAGCTTAGTCCTAGCAGCGGGGTACGAGCAGTACTTC

v_call: TRBV5-1
clone_size: NA
d_call: TRBD1
j_call: TRBJ2-3
cdr3_aa: CASSLAGTGNSDTQYF
cdr3_nt: TGCGCCAGCAGCTTGGCCGGGACAGGGAATTCAGATACGCAGTATTTT

v_call: TRBV6-5
clone_size: NA
d_call: NA
j_call: TRBJ2-3
cdr3_aa: CASSGVGTQYF
cdr3_nt: TGTGCCAGCAGTGGGGTGGGTACGCAGTATTTT

v_call: TRBV20-1
clone_size: NA
d_call: TRBD2
j_call: TRBJ2-1
cdr3_aa: CCASDYWTSGGYNEQFF
cdr3_nt: TGCTGTGCTAGCGACTATTGGACTAGCGGGGGATACAATGAGCAGTTCTTC

v_call: TRBV20-1
clone_size: NA
d_call: NA
j_call: TRBJ2-5
cdr3_aa: CSATGQAPGVGETQYF
cdr3_nt: TGCAGTGCTACCGGCCAGGCACCGGGGGTTGGAGAGACCCAGTACTTC

v_call: TRBV27
clone_size: few
d_call: TRBD2
j_call: TRBJ2-1
cdr3_aa: CASRIPPGTSGGRPNEQFF
cdr3_nt: TGTGCCAGCAGGATCCCCCCCGGGACTAGCGGGGGCCGCCCAAATGAGCAGTTCTTC

v_call: TRBV11-2
clone_size: many
d_call: NA
j_call: TRBJ1-3
cdr3_aa: CASSLEPSSGNTIYF
cdr3_nt: TGTGCCAGCAGCCTAGAGCCGAGCTCTGGAAACACCATATATTTT

v_call: TRBV3-1
clone_size: NA
d_call: NA
j_call: TRBJ2-1
cdr3_aa: CASSQRVSSYNEQFF
cdr3_nt: TGTGCCAGCAGCCAGCGGGTAAGCTCCTACAATGAGCAGTTCTTC

v_call: TRBV20-1
clone_size: NA
d_call: NA
j_call: TRBJ1-2
cdr3_aa: CSGPDSYGYTF
cdr3_nt: TGCAGTGGACCGGACAGCTATGGCTACACCTTC

v_call: TRBV20-1
clone_size: NA
d_call: NA
j_call: TRBJ2-3
cdr3_aa: CSARVGGMDTQYF
cdr3_nt: TGCAGTGCTAGGGTTGGGGGCATGGATACGCAGTATTTT

v_call: TRBV20-1
clone_size: NA
d_call: NA
j_call: TRBJ2-1
cdr3_aa: CSARLAAYNEQFF
cdr3_nt: TGCAGTGCTAGACTAGCAGCCTACAATGAGCAGTTCTTC

v_call: TRBV5-1
clone_size: NA
d_call: TRBD1
j_call: TRBJ2-7
cdr3_aa: CASSRQGVGAYEQYF
cdr3_nt: TGCGCCAGCAGCCGACAGGGGGTGGGGGCCTACGAGCAGTACTTC

v_call: TRBV5-1
clone_size: few
d_call: TRBD2
j_call: TRBJ2-1
cdr3_aa: CASSLGAGDPRNEQFF
cdr3_nt: TGCGCCAGCAGCTTGGGAGCGGGAGACCCTCGCAATGAGCAGTTCTTC

v_call: TRBV12-3/TRBV12-4
clone_size: NA
d_call: NA
j_call: TRBJ2-7
cdr3_aa: CASSLASGAYEQYF
cdr3_nt: TGTGCCAGCAGTTTGGCGAGTGGGGCCTACGAGCAGTACTTC

v_call: TRBV20-1
clone_size: NA
d_call: TRBD2
j_call: TRBJ2-7
cdr3_aa: CSATSGGQRFYEQYF
cdr3_nt: TGCAGTGCCACGAGCGGGGGCCAGAGATTTTACGAGCAGTACTTC

v_call: TRBV5-1
clone_size: few
d_call: NA
j_call: TRBJ1-2
cdr3_aa: CASSLVDGSNYGYTF
cdr3_nt: TGCGCCAGCAGCTTGGTCGACGGGTCTAACTATGGCTACACCTTC

v_call: TRBV20-1
clone_size: many
d_call: NA
j_call: TRBJ2-1
cdr3_aa: CSARAGNEQFF
cdr3_nt: TGCAGTGCTAGGGCGGGGAATGAGCAGTTCTTC

v_call: TRBV5-1
clone_size: NA
d_call: TRBD1
j_call: TRBJ2-7
cdr3_aa: CASSLGGVYEQYF
cdr3_nt: TGCGCCAGCAGCTTAGGGGGCGTCTACGAGCAGTACTTC

v_call: TRBV20-1
clone_size: few
d_call: NA
j_call: TRBJ2-7
cdr3_aa: CSASVSTFRQYF
cdr3_nt: TGCAGTGCTAGCGTTAGTACGTTCCGGCAGTACTTC

v_call: TRBV5-1
clone_size: few
d_call: NA
j_call: TRBJ1-1
cdr3_aa: CASSLGIGNTEAFF
cdr3_nt: TGCGCCAGCAGCTTGGGGATCGGGAACACTGAAGCTTTCTTT

v_call: TRBV12-3/TRBV12-4
clone_size: few
d_call: NA
j_call: TRBJ2-3
cdr3_aa: CASSFGGLADTQYF
cdr3_nt: TGTGCCAGCAGTTTCGGGGGACTGGCAGATACGCAGTATTTT

v_call: TRBV12-3/TRBV12-4
clone_size: NA
d_call: NA
j_call: TRBJ1-4
cdr3_aa: CASSLGAVGSGEKLFF
cdr3_nt: TGTGCCAGCAGTTTAGGGGCGGTCGGGTCAGGTGAAAAACTGTTTTTT

v_call: TRBV27
clone_size: few
d_call: NA
j_call: TRBJ2-3
cdr3_aa: CASSNRWINTDTQYF
cdr3_nt: TGTGCCAGCAGCAACCGGTGGATAAACACAGATACGCAGTATTTT

v_call: TRBV2
clone_size: few
d_call: NA
j_call: TRBJ1-1
cdr3_aa: CASRATGNTEAFF
cdr3_nt: TGTGCCAGCAGAGCGACAGGGAACACTGAAGCTTTCTTT

v_call: TRBV2
clone_size: NA
d_call: TRBD1
j_call: TRBJ1-1
cdr3_aa: CASSRQGYTEAFF
cdr3_nt: TGTGCCAGCAGCCGACAGGGTTACACTGAAGCTTTCTTT

v_call: TRBV12-3/TRBV12-4
clone_size: NA
d_call: NA
j_call: TRBJ1-5
cdr3_aa: CASRPGSGNQPQHF
cdr3_nt: TGTGCCAGCAGGCCCGGGTCCGGCAATCAGCCCCAGCATTTT

v_call: TRBV7-2
clone_size: NA
d_call: NA
j_call: TRBJ2-1
cdr3_aa: CASSFGTLGAGQFF
cdr3_nt: TGTGCCAGCAGCTTCGGAACACTTGGCGCTGGGCAGTTCTTC

v_call: TRBV20-1
clone_size: NA
d_call: TRBD2
j_call: TRBJ2-2
cdr3_aa: CSARTSGGNTGELFF
cdr3_nt: TGCAGTGCTCGGACTAGCGGAGGGAACACCGGGGAGCTGTTTTTT

v_call: TRBV6-1
clone_size: few
d_call: TRBD2
j_call: TRBJ2-3
cdr3_aa: CASKRGRATDTQYF
cdr3_nt: TGTGCCAGCAAACGAGGGAGGGCCACAGATACGCAGTATTTT

v_call: TRBV7-2
clone_size: NA
d_call: TRBD2
j_call: TRBJ2-2
cdr3_aa: CASGTSGRAGELFF
cdr3_nt: TGTGCCAGCGGGACTAGCGGGAGGGCCGGGGAGCTGTTTTTT

v_call: TRBV5-1
clone_size: NA
d_call: NA
j_call: TRBJ2-1
cdr3_aa: CASSLEGPGNEQFF
cdr3_nt: TGCGCCAGCAGCTTGGAGGGACCAGGCAATGAGCAGTTCTTC

v_call: TRBV7-2
clone_size: NA
d_call: NA
j_call: TRBJ1-4
cdr3_aa: CASILNEKLFF
cdr3_nt: TGTGCCAGCATCTTAAATGAAAAACTGTTTTTT

v_call: TRBV2
clone_size: NA
d_call: TRBD1
j_call: TRBJ1-4
cdr3_aa: CASRRRPGQGQEKLFF
cdr3_nt: TGTGCCAGCCGGCGGAGACCGGGACAGGGACAGGAAAAACTGTTTTTT

v_call: TRBV15
clone_size: many
d_call: TRBD1
j_call: TRBJ1-1
cdr3_aa: CATATGLNTEAFF
cdr3_nt: TGTGCCACTGCGACAGGGCTGAACACTGAAGCTTTCTTT

v_call: TRBV7-8
clone_size: NA
d_call: TRBD1
j_call: TRBJ2-7
cdr3_aa: CASSPMTRQGVKYF
cdr3_nt: TGTGCCAGCAGCCCCATGACGAGACAGGGCGTCAAGTACTTC

v_call: TRBV29-1
clone_size: NA
d_call: NA
j_call: TRBJ1-2
cdr3_aa: CSVLKGSYGYTF
cdr3_nt: TGCAGCGTCCTTAAAGGGTCATATGGCTACACCTTC

v_call: TRBV9
clone_size: few
d_call: NA
j_call: TRBJ2-6
cdr3_aa: CASSVALASAGANVLTF
cdr3_nt: TGTGCCAGCAGCGTAGCTCTGGCTAGTGCTGGGGCCAACGTCCTGACTTTC

v_call: TRBV3-1
clone_size: NA
d_call: TRBD2
j_call: TRBJ2-3
cdr3_aa: CASSPAGLAARDTQYF
cdr3_nt: TGTGCCAGCAGCCCGGCAGGACTAGCGGCGCGAGATACGCAGTATTTT

v_call: TRBV9
clone_size: NA
d_call: NA
j_call: TRBJ1-2
cdr3_aa: CASSVAQGPNYGYTF
cdr3_nt: TGTGCCAGCAGCGTAGCCCAGGGCCCTAACTATGGCTACACCTTC

v_call: TRBV5-5
clone_size: few
d_call: NA
j_call: TRBJ2-7
cdr3_aa: CASRTPGDEQYF
cdr3_nt: TGTGCCAGCAGGACCCCGGGGGACGAGCAGTACTTC

v_call: TRBV4-3
clone_size: NA
d_call: TRBD2
j_call: TRBJ2-5
cdr3_aa: CASSQVSGLAAVGRETQYF
cdr3_nt: TGCGCCAGCAGCCAAGTTTCTGGACTAGCGGCCGTCGGTCGAGAGACCCAGTACTTC

v_call: TRBV3-1
clone_size: NA
d_call: TRBD2
j_call: TRBJ2-5
cdr3_aa: CASTRASGGAPQETQYF
cdr3_nt: TGTGCCAGCACCCGGGCCAGCGGGGGGGCACCTCAAGAGACCCAGTACTTC

v_call: TRBV4-2
clone_size: NA
d_call: NA
j_call: TRBJ1-1
cdr3_aa: CASSHSLTEAFF
cdr3_nt: TGTGCCAGCAGCCACTCGCTTACTGAAGCTTTCTTT

v_call: TRBV20-1
clone_size: few
d_call: NA
j_call: TRBJ2-2
cdr3_aa: CSAIYTGELFF
cdr3_nt: TGCAGTGCTATCTACACCGGGGAGCTGTTTTTT